What follows are 13 T cell receptor beta chains derived from one specimen sequenced in a study of shared clonotypes between healthy human individuals. Here immunoSEQ multiplex PCR was the method, and the copy in TCRdb shows in-frame clones only, minus some. The sample has under 1,100,000 clones; around 78% are singletons. The sequenced sample was memory CD4+ T cells from PBMCs. Subset: CD45RA-negative fraction. Source of these receptors: a man aged 18 to 35 in good health. Some clones in this sample may be carry-over from other donors' samples.

A single count supports this clone. The chain couples TRBV28 to TRBJ1-5; the D is unclear. The germline V gene has CDR1 MDHEN and CDR2 SYDVKM. Trimming took 10 bases from V and 7 from J, leaving 14 bases between them. The CDR3 is made up of 12 amino acids. Written as DNA, the CDR3 is TGTGCCATCGGCGGACTGAGGCAGCCCCAGCATTTT. Its protein product is CAIGGLRQPQHF.

This clone is a singleton in its sample. A far larger clone is a single base away, which makes a read error likely. Other DNA sequences in the sample encode the same CDR3. The chain combines TRBV2 with TRBJ2-2; 10 nucleotides agree with TRBD1. Per germline, CDR1 SNHLY and CDR2 FYNNEI. V shed 8 bases and J 4 bases; nucleotides not matched to a gene: 10. The length of the CDR3 is 16 residues. CDR3 loop: CASSGTGVGLTGELFF. CDR3 in DNA: TGTGCCAGCTCCGGGACAGGGGTAGGTCTCACCGGGGAGCTGTTTTTT.

Points on this clone: This clone may be a read error of a much larger clone one base away. The same CDR3 also results from other DNA sequences found in this sample. As DNA, the CDR3 is TGTGCCAGCAGCTTTTCGGGCGGGAACACTGAAGCTTTCTTT. It translates to CASSFSGGNTEAFF. The chain employs TRBV7-2 and TRBJ1-1; D is ambiguous. There are 14 residues in the CDR3. Germline V gene data show CDR1 as SGHTA and CDR2 as FQGNSA. V gave up 3 bases and J gave up 1 base, with 9 bases separating them.

This clone was recorded only once. The chain recombines TRBV25-1 with TRBJ1-1; the D gene is possibly TRBD1 (6 bases). Deletions cut 0 bases from V and 5 bases from J, with 22 bases between. CDR3 length equals 18 residues. CDR1 and CDR2 (germline): MGHDK, SYGVNS. The chain's CDR3 is CASSEYPLQGSHRTEAFF. The DNA for the CDR3 is TGTGCCAGCAGTGAATATCCCCTACAGGGCTCCCACAGAACTGAAGCTTTCTTT.

The J gene is TRBJ2-4, the V gene TRBV2; 8 bases map to TRBD1. Germline V CDR1 and CDR2: SNHLY, FYNNEI. The CDR3 has 16 residues. The V gene end was trimmed by 10 bases and the J gene end by 0 bases; junction bases not matched to a gene: 11. The CDR3 nucleotides are TGTGCCAACACACAGGGGGTCAATCTAGCCAAAAACATTCAGTACTTC. Residues: CANTQGVNLAKNIQYF.

This clone was seen just once. The same CDR3 also results from other DNA sequences found in this sample. This rearrangement joins TRBV18 to TRBJ1-2; 7 nucleotides line up with TRBD1. Germline V lookup: CDR1 KGHSH, CDR2 LQKENI. This CDR3 region has 15 residues. V shed 3 bases and J 2 bases; nucleotides not matched to a gene: 6. The CDR3 DNA follows: TGTGCCAGCTCACCCCGGGACAGTCCAAACTATGGCTACACCTTC. It codes for CASSPRDSPNYGYTF.

The chain carries TRBV5-1 and TRBJ2-6; a possible D gene is TRBD1 (6 bases). Trimming took off 4 bases at V and 4 bases at J, with 15 bases between the two ends. The CDR3 contains 16 residues. The germline CDR1 and CDR2 sequences are SGHRS and YFSETQ. This CDR3 is CASSPRQEPGANVLTF. The DNA for the CDR3 is TGCGCCAGCAGCCCACGACAGGAGCCAGGGGCCAACGTCCTGACTTTC. Together with reference TRBV5-1 and TRBJ2-6, the CDR3 gives the full variable domain: KAGVTQTPRYLIKTRGQQVTLSCSPISGHRSVSWYQQTPGQGLQFLFEYFSETQRNKGNFPGRFSGRQFSNSRSEMNVSTLELGDSALYLCASSPRQEPGANVLTFGAGSRLTVL.

Regarding this clone: The sample carries other DNA sequences with the same CDR3. The V call is TRBV7-3, the J call TRBJ2-2; D is uncertain. Germline values: CDR1 SGHTA, CDR2 FQGTGA. This CDR3 is 12 amino acids long. V lost 5 bases to trimming and J lost 3 bases, with 4 bases between them. The CDR3 spells CASSLYTGELFF. The CDR3 DNA sequence: TGTGCCAGCAGCCTATACACCGGGGAGCTGTTTTTT.

V gene TRBV19 combines with J gene TRBJ1-4; D not certain. The CDR3 runs 13 residues. CDR1 and CDR2 (germline): LNHDA, SQIVND (reference sequence). V lost 6 bases, J lost 7 bases, and 12 bases lay in between. This CDR3 is CASSVRRGEKLFF. The CDR3, as DNA: TGTGCCAGTAGCGTGAGGCGCGGTGAAAAACTGTTTTTT.

This chain connects TRBV11-2 to TRBJ2-2; 7 nucleotides line up with TRBD2. After removal of 2 bases from V and 5 bases from J, the junction contained 8 bases not matched to a gene. CDR3 length: 16 amino acids. Germline V gives CDR1 SGHAT, CDR2 FQNNGV. The CDR3 spells CASSLIFASGTGELFF. The CDR3 DNA reads as TGTGCCAGCAGCTTAATCTTCGCTAGCGGTACCGGGGAGCTGTTTTTT.

This clone was counted between two and nine times. The chain joins TRBV2 to TRBJ1-1; D is ambiguous. CDR3 length: 13 residues. The germline V gene encodes CDR1 SNHLY and CDR2 FYNNEI. V lost 7 bases, J lost 4 bases, and 13 bases lay in between. The chain's CDR3 is CASIRSVGTEAFF. CDR3 DNA: TGTGCCAGCATCAGGAGTGTTGGCACTGAAGCTTTCTTT.

The CDR3 region is CASKQGTKYGYTF. Written as DNA, the CDR3 is TGTGCCAGCAAGCAGGGGACCAAATATGGCTACACCTTC. V gene TRBV27 combines with J gene TRBJ1-2, with D perhaps TRBD1 (6 bases). CDR1 MNHEY and CDR2 SMNVEV come from the germline V gene (reference sequence). The CDR3 runs 13 residues. V lost 7 bases and J lost 5, with 14 bases in between.

The rearrangement joins TRBV7-2 to TRBJ2-1; D is perhaps TRBD1 or TRBD2 (5 bases each). Germline values: CDR1 SGHTA, CDR2 FQGNSA. This CDR3 spans 13 amino acids. Trimming took 5 bases from V and 11 from J, leaving 16 bases between them. As DNA, the CDR3 is TGTGCCAGCAGCCCGGGACGGGGAATGAAGCAGTTCTTC. Encoded protein: CASSPGRGMKQFF.